The sequence of this T cell receptor beta chain was determined in a study of T cell repertoires in cytomegalovirus infection. Study background: A matching HLA type, together with CMV infection, was signaled by public TCR beta signatures.

Using its own MiXCR run on the reads, TCRdb lists one record per CDR3 protein. The table lists about 700,000 distinct CDR3 sequences, around 35% of them singletons, with about 20% in the top ten. Per the germline V gene, CDR1 is MNHNS and CDR2 is SASEGT. This CDR3 is 11 amino acids long. The V end was cut by 4 bases, the J end by 7 bases, with 7 bases between. Study findings and constraints: Carriage of CMV together with the relevant HLA was identifiable through cumulative public TCR beta family frequency. What dominated the ex vivo response were HLA-C-restricted CMV-specific TCR beta clonotypes.

This clonotype was detected a few times. Its antigen remains unidentified. The source is a human donor in good health (CMV status not recorded). Some clones in this sample may be carry-over from other donors' samples. The chain joins TRBV6-1 to TRBJ1-1; D unclear. The source was cultured PBMCs, collected from culture after CMV antigen stimulation. The DNA for the CDR3 is TGTGCCAGCAGTGGGGGTGTTGAAGCTTTCTTT. Translation: CASSGGVEAFF.